Each of the 6 T cell receptor beta chains below was sequenced from the same sample in a study of blood T cell repertoires in COVID-19. Generated by immunoSEQ multiplex PCR, the TCRdb table keeps only in-frame clones and is missing some. The sample holds 200,000 to 250,000 clones, 82% seen once. Input material: peripheral blood. Receptors originate from a woman aged 18-30 years with acute or convalescent COVID-19.

This CDR3 is CASSPGTGDSPLHF. DNA for the CDR3: TGTGCCAGCTCACCCGGGACAGGGGATTCACCCCTCCACTTT. This chain links TRBV18 with TRBJ1-6; 10 bases agree with TRBD1. Germline-derived CDR1 and CDR2 are KGHSH and LQKENI. The CDR3 length is 14 residues. Trimming removed 3 bases from V and 8 bases from J; junction bases left unmatched: 1. Filled out from reference TRBV18 and TRBJ1-6, the complete variable domain reads NAGVMQNPRHLVRRRGQEARLRCSPMKGHSHVYWYRQLPEEGLKFMVYLQKENIIDESGMPKERFSAEFPKEGPSILRIQQVVRGDSAAYFCASSPGTGDSPLHFGNGTRLTVT.

V gene TRBV6-6 combines with J gene TRBJ2-7; D is possibly TRBD1 (5 bases). With 7 bases removed from V and 2 bases from J, the gap between germline ends came to 12 bases. This CDR3 comprises 13 residues. From germline, CDR1 is MNHNY and CDR2 SVGAGI (reference sequence). CDR3 protein: CASITQGPYEQYF. The CDR3 DNA follows: TGTGCCAGCATTACTCAGGGCCCCTACGAGCAGTACTTC.

The chain employs TRBV6-1 and TRBJ2-1; perhaps TRBD2 as D (5 bases). With 3 bases removed from V and 8 bases from J, the gap between germline ends came to 17 bases. Per germline, CDR1 MNHNS and CDR2 SASEGT. The CDR3 contains 15 residues. CDR3 protein: CASSDRAAGYDEQFF. CDR3 nucleotide sequence: TGTGCCAGCAGTGATCGAGCGGCCGGTTATGATGAGCAGTTCTTC.

The chain carries TRBV28 and TRBJ1-3, with D perhaps TRBD1 (6 bases). The V gene's germline CDR1 is MDHEN and CDR2 SYDVKM. Trimming stripped 3 bases from V and 3 bases from J, with 15 bases between. The CDR3 runs to 16 residues. CDR3 residues: CASSLVGGAYGNTIYF. The CDR3 DNA sequence: TGTGCCAGCAGTTTGGTTGGGGGCGCTTATGGAAACACCATATATTTT.

The V gene is TRBV25-1, the J gene TRBJ1-2; no definite D call. This CDR3 spans 15 amino acids. V lost 1 base, J lost 2 bases, and 11 bases lay in between. Germline V lookup: CDR1 MGHDK, CDR2 SYGVNS. The CDR3 bases are TGTGCCAGCAGTGAATCGTGGGAGGGCAACTATGGCTACACCTTC. Amino acid sequence: CASSESWEGNYGYTF.

The rearrangement uses TRBV5-1 and TRBJ2-3; 9 nucleotides agree with TRBD2. The CDR3 is made up of 17 amino acids. Looked up from germline, CDR1 is SGHRS and CDR2 is YFSETQ. Germline trimming cut 6 bases from V and 3 bases from J; bases unmatched to any gene: 14. CDR3 sequence reads: CASTGGLAGVFTDTQYF. Written as DNA, the CDR3 is TGCGCCAGCACAGGCGGTTTAGCGGGAGTTTTTACAGATACGCAGTATTTT.